A selection of T cell receptor beta chains follows, all from one sample in a study of breast tumors, draining lymph nodes, adjacent tissues. TCRdb re-derived calls from the multiplex PCR reads in MiXCR, one entry per CDR3 protein. The table shows some 170,000 distinct CDR3 sequences, with about 30% occurring only once. The sample was axillary lymph node tissue. All receptors derive from a female donor with breast cancer. Some clones in this sample may be carry-over from other donors' samples. CDR3s leave out the opening cysteine and the closing phenylalanine or tryptophan. A D gene is named only where the DNA matches it firmly. Not all rows give a size; the values are once, few, many and, for expanded clones, a class.

clone size: .; V gene: TRBV6-5; J gene: TRBJ1-1; D gene: .; CDR3 protein: ASSYRSAGMNTEAF
clone size: .; V gene: TRBV29-1; J gene: TRBJ2-1; D gene: .; CDR3 protein: SESAARGRNNEQF
clone size: many; V gene: TRBV19; J gene: TRBJ1-6; D gene: TRBD1; CDR3 protein: ASSPGQGVRSPLH
clone size: many; V gene: TRBV10-3; J gene: TRBJ2-7; D gene: TRBD1; CDR3 protein: AISARTGAYEQY
clone size: many; V gene: TRBV9; J gene: TRBJ2-7; D gene: TRBD2; CDR3 protein: ASSREGEQY
clone size: many; V gene: TRBV5-6; J gene: TRBJ2-2; D gene: .; CDR3 protein: ASSLVGGFTGELF
clone size: .; V gene: TRBV7-3; J gene: TRBJ2-3; D gene: .; CDR3 protein: ASSLTVGVGVTDPQY
clone size: .; V gene: TRBV6-6; J gene: TRBJ2-5; D gene: .; CDR3 protein: ASSPLASETQY
clone size: .; V gene: TRBV7-3; J gene: TRBJ2-2; D gene: .; CDR3 protein: ASSLTEVMNTGELF
clone size: many; V gene: TRBV3-1; J gene: TRBJ1-2; D gene: .; CDR3 protein: ASSQRGKGYT
clone size: many; V gene: TRBV6-2/TRBV6-3; J gene: TRBJ2-5; D gene: .; CDR3 protein: ASSYVSTTETQY
clone size: many; V gene: TRBV6-6; J gene: TRBJ2-1; D gene: TRBD2; CDR3 protein: ASSPKLAQGNEQF
clone size: many; V gene: TRBV6-6; J gene: TRBJ1-4; D gene: TRBD1; CDR3 protein: ASSYSGQRNEKLF
clone size: .; V gene: TRBV13; J gene: TRBJ1-1; D gene: .; CDR3 protein: ASSRSVSFDTEAL
clone size: .; V gene: TRBV7-2; J gene: TRBJ2-5; D gene: .; CDR3 protein: ASSSRQAGGETQY
clone size: many; V gene: TRBV5-1; J gene: TRBJ2-3; D gene: .; CDR3 protein: ASRPVDGVRPDTQY
clone size: .; V gene: TRBV28; J gene: TRBJ2-7; D gene: TRBD1; CDR3 protein: ASSLAGTGNNEQY
clone size: many; V gene: TRBV7-9; J gene: TRBJ2-7; D gene: .; CDR3 protein: ASSLAPTVHHEQY
clone size: .; V gene: TRBV7-9; J gene: TRBJ1-1; D gene: .; CDR3 protein: ASSLPPDGLNTEAF
clone size: many; V gene: TRBV19; J gene: TRBJ2-1; D gene: .; CDR3 protein: ASSSGTYYNEQF
clone size: few; V gene: TRBV6-5; J gene: TRBJ2-5; D gene: .; CDR3 protein: ASSHSTGAQETQY
clone size: .; V gene: TRBV20-1; J gene: TRBJ1-4; D gene: .; CDR3 protein: SAQPNLGAWEKLF
clone size: many; V gene: TRBV11-2; J gene: TRBJ1-3; D gene: .; CDR3 protein: ASTPSGNTIY
clone size: many; V gene: TRBV6-1; J gene: TRBJ2-7; D gene: .; CDR3 protein: ASSPRPTSYEQY
clone size: many; V gene: TRBV19; J gene: TRBJ2-1; D gene: .; CDR3 protein: ASSIKGGSEQF
clone size: .; V gene: TRBV7-8; J gene: TRBJ1-6; D gene: .; CDR3 protein: ASSSLPGAVGSPLH
clone size: .; V gene: TRBV13; J gene: TRBJ1-6; D gene: .; CDR3 protein: ASSFGGNSPLH
clone size: .; V gene: TRBV27; J gene: TRBJ2-6; D gene: .; CDR3 protein: ASSGGSGANVLT
clone size: many; V gene: TRBV30; J gene: TRBJ2-1; D gene: TRBD2; CDR3 protein: AWRAGGPYEQF
clone size: many; V gene: TRBV14; J gene: TRBJ1-2; D gene: .; CDR3 protein: ASSQHGGYT
clone size: .; V gene: TRBV7-9; J gene: TRBJ2-5; D gene: .; CDR3 protein: ASSTLLGNQETQY
clone size: many; V gene: TRBV10-3; J gene: TRBJ2-1; D gene: TRBD2; CDR3 protein: AIRERGVDNEQF
clone size: many; V gene: TRBV7-9; J gene: TRBJ2-5; D gene: .; CDR3 protein: ASSLRRQLGEETQY